One TCR beta chain is described in this entry. The antigen remains undetermined. TCRdb redid the calling of the reads with MiXCR, one entry per CDR3 protein. The sample includes roughly 760,000 distinct CDR3 sequences, less than 40% of them seen just once. V dropped 0 bases and J dropped 7; count of bases not matched to a gene: 7. The CDR3 extends over 16 amino acids. CDR1 is SGHRS, CDR2 YFSETQ, per germline. The data are from a study of T cell repertoires in cytomegalovirus infection. Study details: Indications came from public TCR beta signatures; they pointed to CMV infection and to a matching HLA type.

Study outcomes and limitations: Cumulative public TCR beta family frequency identified carriers of CMV plus the relevant HLA. HLA-C-restricted CMV-specific TCR beta clonotypes were dominant in the ex vivo response.

The chain carries TRBV5-1 and TRBJ2-1, with 10 bases fitting TRBD2. Sequenced input: PBMCs. The clonotype was recovered from a human donor in good health (CMV status not recorded). Some clones in this sample may be carry-over from other donors' samples. The CDR3 region is CASSLGGSGRRNEQFF. Here the CDR3 DNA reads TGCGCCAGCAGCTTGGGGGGTAGCGGGAGGAGGAATGAGCAGTTCTTC.